The 11 T cell receptor beta chains reported below all come from one sample, sequenced in a study of T cell responses to AZD1222 COVID-19 vaccine. Repertoires were generated with immunoSEQ multiplex PCR, while TCRdb's copy carries only in-frame clones and drops some. The table records 70,000 to 90,000 clones, about 88% of them present only once. The material was peripheral blood, obtained on day 0 of AZD1222 vaccination. The receptors shown here come from an adult in good health.

The genes are TRBV28 and TRBJ1-2; tentative D call: TRBD1 (5 bases). CDR1 is MDHEN and CDR2 is SYDVKM in the germline V gene. The CDR3 totals 15 residues. V lost 6 bases and J 2 bases, leaving 16 bases between the germline ends. CDR3 protein: CASRLQDAGNYGYTF. CDR3 nucleotide sequence: TGTGCCAGCAGGTTACAGGACGCAGGAAACTATGGCTACACCTTC.

The chain recombines TRBV4-2 with TRBJ1-5; D unclear. Germline CDR1 and CDR2: LGHNA and YNFKEQ. The CDR3 consists of 15 residues. With 0 bases removed from V and 2 bases from J, the gap between germline ends came to 8 bases. CDR3 in DNA: TGTGCCAGCAGCCAAGATTGGCAGGGCAATCAGCCCCAGCATTTT. This translates into CASSQDWQGNQPQHF.

V is TRBV9 and J is TRBJ2-7; D gene unclear. The CDR3 covers 14 residues. Per germline, CDR1 SGDLS and CDR2 YYNGEE. The V gene lost 4 bases and the J gene lost 2 bases, with 13 bases spanning the gap. CDR3 residues: CASSSRVSTYEQYF. The CDR3 DNA reads TGTGCCAGCAGCTCCCGGGTTTCAACCTACGAGCAGTACTTC.

This clone turned up a few times. This chain joins TRBV3-1 (or the pseudogene TRBV3-2) and TRBJ1-2; D gene uncertain. CDR1 and CDR2 (germline): LGHDT, YNNKEL (reference sequence). Trimming removed 3 bases at V and 0 bases at J, with 11 bases between. This CDR3 region has 15 residues. The CDR3 loop is CASSHRTEANYGYTF. The DNA for the CDR3 is TGTGCCAGCAGCCACCGGACTGAAGCTAACTATGGCTACACCTTC.

V gene TRBV7-9 combines with J gene TRBJ1-5; D possibly corresponds to TRBD1 (5 bases). The V gene lost 0 bases and the J gene lost 2 bases, with 8 bases spanning the gap. This CDR3 contains 15 residues. Germline V CDR1 and CDR2: SEHNR, FQNEAQ (reference sequence). The CDR3 DNA reads as TGTGCCAGCAGCTTAGCAGGGGCGGGCAATCAGCCCCAGCATTTT. Protein: CASSLAGAGNQPQHF.

The chain couples TRBV6-5 to TRBJ2-7; 7 positions match TRBD1. Germline CDR1 MNHEY, CDR2 SVGAGI. The CDR3 is 16 residues long. The V segment lost 2 bases and the J segment 4 bases; nucleotides outside the gene matches: 11. This chain's CDR3 is CASSYTHERQGYEQYF. The CDR3 nucleotides are TGTGCCAGCAGTTACACCCATGAAAGACAGGGATACGAGCAGTACTTC.

J is TRBJ1-1 and V is TRBV28, with 8 bases aligning to TRBD1. CDR1 and CDR2 (germline): MDHEN, SYDVKM. There are 16 residues in the CDR3. Trimming removed 2 bases from V and 3 bases from J; junction bases left unmatched: 8. The CDR3 DNA follows: TGTGCCAGCAGTTTAGGGGACCAGGGGGCGTACACTGAAGCTTTCTTT. Amino acids: CASSLGDQGAYTEAFF.

The chain recombines TRBV18 with TRBJ1-1; D gene ambiguous. V was cut by 2 bases and J by 2 bases, with 12 bases left in between. This CDR3 comprises 15 residues. Germline V gives CDR1 KGHSH, CDR2 LQKENI. The CDR3 bases are TGTGCCAGCTCACCAAATACAGCAGTAAACACTGAAGCTTTCTTT. Amino acids: CASSPNTAVNTEAFF.

The chain is built from TRBV6-2 or TRBV6-3 and TRBJ2-2; possibly TRBD2 for D (6 bases). CDR1 is MNHEY and CDR2 is SVGEGT in the germline V gene. V gave up 6 bases and J gave up 1 base, with 9 bases separating them. The CDR3 totals 14 residues. The CDR3 protein is CASSFSGNTGELFF. The DNA of the CDR3 is TGTGCCAGCAGCTTTAGCGGGAACACCGGGGAGCTGTTTTTT.

The rearrangement uses TRBV5-1 and TRBJ2-7, with D unclear. Trimming removed 4 bases from V and 3 bases from J, with 5 bases in between. Germline CDR1 and CDR2: SGHRS and YFSETQ. This CDR3 spans 11 amino acids. The CDR3 region has the DNA TGCGCCAGCAGCAACCGCTACGAGCAGTACTTC. Its translation: CASSNRYEQYF.

The rearrangement uses TRBV6-5 and TRBJ1-6; no reliable D call. V lost 4 bases, J lost 8 bases, and 15 bases lay in between. Germline V CDR1 and CDR2: MNHEY, SVGAGI. CDR3 length: 15 residues. In DNA form, the CDR3 reads TGTGCCAGCAGTTCCCGGGAATTTTTGGATTCACCCCTCCACTTT. Translation: CASSSREFLDSPLHF.